One sample yielded the 8 T cell receptor beta chains listed below, sequenced in a study of blood T cell repertoires in COVID-19. The protocol was immunoSEQ multiplex PCR, while the TCRdb copy is restricted to in-frame clones and leaves out a portion. The sample lists tens of thousands of clones, 88% occurring once. Material for sequencing was peripheral blood. The source of these receptors is a human donor in a cohort sampled during active COVID-19.

For this clone: An end of the junction differs from the germline gene, which may be a read error. The chain employs TRBV3-1 (or the pseudogene TRBV3-2) and TRBJ2-7; possibly TRBD2 for D (5 bases). Germline V CDR1 and CDR2: LGHDT, YNNKEL (reference sequence). There are 13 residues in the CDR3. The CDR3 spells CASTQVGSYEQYF. In nucleotides, the CDR3 is TGTGCCAGCACCCAAGTGGGGAGCTACGAGCAGTACTTC.

The chain has TRBV13 and TRBJ2-1, with 9 bases aligning to TRBD2. The CDR3 extends over 16 amino acids. V trimming: 5 bases; J trimming: 3 bases; junction bases outside the gene matches: 8. Germline V gene lookup returns CDR1 PRHDT and CDR2 FYEKMQ (reference sequence). CDR3 sequence (DNA): TGTGCCAGCAGCCCCCGACTTAGCGGGAGCTACAATGAGCAGTTCTTC. Translation: CASSPRLSGSYNEQFF.

This chain connects TRBV5-6 to TRBJ2-2; 10 bases fit TRBD1. The V gene's germline CDR1 is SGHDT and CDR2 YYEEEE. V dropped 2 bases and J dropped 4; count of bases not matched to a gene: 2. The CDR3 has 15 residues. The chain's CDR3 is CASSFRDRGTGELFF. CDR3 coding DNA: TGTGCCAGCAGCTTCCGGGACAGGGGCACCGGGGAGCTGTTTTTT.

There are a few counts of this clone. CDR3 in amino acids: CASSGLTGANGYTF. The CDR3, as DNA: TGTGCCAGCAGCGGCCTGACAGGGGCGAATGGCTACACCTTC. The chain uses TRBV4-2 and TRBJ1-2; 8 bases line up with TRBD1. V gave up 5 bases and J gave up 6 bases; unmatched junction bases: 8. Germline V gives CDR1 LGHNA, CDR2 YNFKEQ. This CDR3 is 14 amino acids long.

This clone was picked up one time. The chain joins TRBV27 to TRBJ2-1; TRBD2 agrees at 8 bases. The CDR3 sequence is 13 residues long. The germline V gene encodes CDR1 MNHEY and CDR2 SMNVEV (reference sequence). Trimming cost V 10 bases and J 3 bases; bases outside gene matches: 5. The CDR3 reads CATGGTFYNEQFF. The DNA of the CDR3 is TGTGCCACGGGGGGGACTTTCTACAATGAGCAGTTCTTC.

The chain uses TRBV14 and TRBJ2-5, with 7 bases matching TRBD1. Germline lookup yields CDR1 SGHDN and CDR2 FVKESK. The CDR3 has 18 amino acids. J gave up 1 base and V 0 bases, and 11 bases lay outside the gene matches. The CDR3 spells CASSQDVRGQTFQETQYF. CDR3 DNA: TGTGCCAGCAGCCAAGATGTGAGGGGACAGACCTTCCAAGAGACCCAGTACTTC.

The gene calls are TRBV28 and TRBJ2-1; 7 bases match TRBD2. V shed 0 bases, J shed 0 bases, and the junction held 5 bases outside the gene matches. CDR3 length: 17 amino acids. Germline V gene lookup returns CDR1 MDHEN and CDR2 SYDVKM. The CDR3 DNA sequence: TGTGCCAGCAGTTTATGGGGCGGGAGCAGCTCCTACAATGAGCAGTTCTTC. Translation: CASSLWGGSSSYNEQFF.

The chain combines TRBV11-3 with TRBJ2-2; TRBD1 is a possible D gene (6 bases). The V end was cut by 5 bases, the J end by 7 bases, with 17 bases between. The CDR3 loop spans 15 amino acids. Per germline, CDR1 SGHNT and CDR2 YENEEA. DNA of the CDR3: TGTGCCAGCAGCCAACCAACCGTACAGGGCGGGGAGCTGTTTTTT. Its translation: CASSQPTVQGGELFF.